This TCR beta chain was identified in a study of blood T cell repertoires in COVID-19. In the authors' workflow: The authors estimated nucleated cell counts from reference gene primer amplification. Repertoires were generated with immunoSEQ multiplex PCR, while TCRdb's copy carries only in-frame clones and drops some. V and J calls and clone size are copied from that table; D and trimming were computed from the DNA. The sample shows some 100,000 clones, about 89% of them seen only once. This CDR3 has 13 residues. The germline CDR1 and CDR2 sequences are LNHDA and SQIVND (reference sequence). V dropped 5 bases and J dropped 2 bases, with 9 bases sitting between them.

The specimen was peripheral blood. This TCR derives from a man between 50 and 59 years old with acute or convalescent COVID-19. The rearrangement joins TRBV19 to TRBJ1-2, with D unclear. CDR3 region: CASSASLNYGYTF. The CDR3 bases are TGTGCCAGTAGTGCCTCCCTAAACTATGGCTACACCTTC.